This T cell receptor (beta chain) originates from a study of siplizumab effects on memory and regulatory T cells. Study-level points and caveats: Proliferating Tregs in siplizumab cultures were never verified as suppressive. The majority of clones, roughly 80-96% of proliferating CD4+ or CD8+ clones, lacked an assignable naive or memory phenotype.

The CDR3 totals 16 residues. V was trimmed by 1 base and J by 3 bases, leaving 12 bases between them. Germline CDR1 reads SGHNT; CDR2 reads YENEEA. Concerning this clone: Its antigen is not identified.

Roughly 9 x 10^4 TCR templates were assayed per sample. TCRdb keeps only in-frame clones here, not all; method: immunoSEQ multiplex PCR. The sample carries around 110,000 clones, around 94% recorded once. The chain employs TRBV11-3 and TRBJ2-2, with a weak D call TRBD2 (5 bases). The sequence was collected from a human donor in good health. Sequenced sample: non-Treg CD4+ T cells sorted from blood. The CDR3 loop reads CASSLGASSHTGELFF. CDR3 coding DNA: TGTGCCAGCAGCTTAGGTGCTAGCTCCCACACCGGGGAGCTGTTTTTT.